The following is a TCR beta chain sequence with its context. These data come from a study of cytomegalovirus exposure and HLA in healthy donors. Germline trimming cut 6 bases from V and 4 bases from J; bases unmatched to any gene: 22. The CDR3 loop spans 19 amino acids. The germline V gene has CDR1 LGHNA and CDR2 YNFKEQ. PCR used 60 Vbeta primers and 13 Jbeta primers. The table came from immunoSEQ multiplex PCR; TCRdb's copy has only in-frame clones and leaves some out. The sample contains about 120,000 clones, about 80% of which appear only once. This receptor was obtained from a man aged 55-75 years in good health and CMV-seropositive. Sample: PBMCs. This chain connects TRBV4-2 to TRBJ1-1, with TRBD1 matching over 8 bases. The CDR3 loop is CASSPSYRGVGGIVTEAFF. The CDR3 DNA sequence: TGTGCCAGCAGTCCCTCATACAGGGGGGTGGGCGGAATAGTCACTGAAGCTTTCTTT.